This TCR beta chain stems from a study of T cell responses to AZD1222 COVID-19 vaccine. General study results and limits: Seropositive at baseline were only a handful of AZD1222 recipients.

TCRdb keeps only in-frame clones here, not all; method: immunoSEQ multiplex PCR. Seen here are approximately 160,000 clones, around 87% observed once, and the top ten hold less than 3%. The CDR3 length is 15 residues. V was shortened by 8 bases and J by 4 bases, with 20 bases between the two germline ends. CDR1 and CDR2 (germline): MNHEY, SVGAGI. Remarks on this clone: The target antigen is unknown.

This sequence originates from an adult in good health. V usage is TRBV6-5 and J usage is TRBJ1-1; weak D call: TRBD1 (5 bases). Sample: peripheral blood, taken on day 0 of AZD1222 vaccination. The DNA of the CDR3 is TGTGCCAGCGGGGGTGGAATCGATGGGTCCACTGAAGCTTTCTTT. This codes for CASGGGIDGSTEAFF.